Shown below are 27 T cell receptor beta chains from a single sample sequenced in a study of blood T cell repertoires in COVID-19. The table came from immunoSEQ multiplex PCR; TCRdb's copy has only in-frame clones and leaves some out. Of approximately 150,000 clones listed, 80% to 85% are singletons. The sequencing input was PBMCs or T cells enriched from blood (not recorded which). These receptors all come from a man in his 70s who had been exposed to COVID-19.

The chain couples TRBV5-6 to TRBJ1-1, with 7 positions matching TRBD1. V lost 4 bases and J lost 5; bases outside the gene matches: 8. The CDR3 is 14 amino acids. Per the germline V gene, CDR1 is SGHDT and CDR2 is YYEEEE. The CDR3 DNA sequence: TGTGCCAGCAGCGTACAGGGGTCGACGACTGAAGCTTTCTTT. This sequence encodes CASSVQGSTTEAFF.

The CDR3 here is CASSQTDRGNGYTF. CDR3 coding DNA: TGTGCCAGCAGCCAAACGGACAGGGGGAATGGCTACACCTTC. The chain carries TRBV4-2 and TRBJ1-2; 10 bases agree with TRBD1. Germline CDR1 is LGHNA and CDR2 is YNFKEQ. V was clipped by 2 bases and J by 6 bases; unmatched bases: 3. This CDR3 is 14 amino acids long.

The CDR3 spells CASSIKGSGYEQYF. DNA for the CDR3: TGTGCCAGTAGTATCAAAGGCAGCGGATACGAGCAGTACTTC. The rearrangement joins TRBV19 to TRBJ2-7; weak D call: TRBD2 (5 bases). CDR1 is LNHDA and CDR2 is SQIVND in the germline V gene (reference sequence). The CDR3 extends over 14 amino acids. V was trimmed by 3 bases and J by 4 bases, leaving 13 bases between them.

This chain joins TRBV25-1 and TRBJ2-1; D gene unclear. The CDR3 covers 13 residues. Trimming shortened V by 5 bases and J by 5 bases, and 10 bases separated the two germline ends. Germline V gives CDR1 MGHDK, CDR2 SYGVNS. This CDR3 reads CASSRTRDNEQFF. The CDR3 DNA reads as TGTGCCAGCAGTAGAACCCGGGACAATGAGCAGTTCTTC. The full variable domain, completed using reference TRBV25-1 and TRBJ2-1, is EADIYQTPRYLVIGTGKKITLECSQTMGHDKMYWYQQDPGMELHLIHYSYGVNSTEKGDLSSESTVSRIRTEHFPLTLESARPSHTSQYLCASSRTRDNEQFFGPGTRLTVL.

The chain employs TRBV7-2 and TRBJ2-3, with 13 bases matching TRBD2. Germline V gives CDR1 SGHTA, CDR2 FQGNSA. With 8 bases clipped from V and 6 bases from J, the junction kept 8 bases outside the gene matches. The CDR3 has 15 residues. Here the CDR3 reads CASLTSGRALDTQYF. Written as DNA, the CDR3 is TGTGCCAGCCTCACTAGCGGGAGGGCCCTGGATACGCAGTATTTT.

V and J are TRBV6-5 and TRBJ2-2; D is perhaps TRBD1 (6 bases). The CDR3 spans 15 residues. V was cut by 6 bases and J by 6 bases, with 17 bases left in between. Germline V gene lookup returns CDR1 MNHEY and CDR2 SVGAGI. The CDR3 DNA is TGTGCCAGCAGCTATAACCTGGGGGCCCCCGGGGAGCTGTTTTTT. Translation gives CASSYNLGAPGELFF.

The chain is built from TRBV11-2 and TRBJ2-3, with D maybe TRBD2 (6 bases). The CDR3 consists of 15 residues. V dropped 0 bases and J dropped 6 bases, with 13 bases sitting between them. CDR1 is SGHAT, CDR2 FQNNGV, per germline. This chain's CDR3 is CASSLELAGWDTQYF. The CDR3 DNA is TGTGCCAGCAGCTTAGAGCTGGCGGGGTGGGATACGCAGTATTTT.

The sample holds one count of this clone. The chain has TRBV11-1 and TRBJ2-3; D gene uncertain. Trimming shortened V by 1 base and J by 6 bases, and 14 bases separated the two germline ends. CDR3 length equals 15 residues. Germline-derived CDR1 and CDR2 are SGHAT and FQDESV (reference sequence). CDR3 protein: CASSLVSKLSDTQYF. The CDR3 DNA follows: TGTGCCAGCAGCTTAGTGTCAAAACTATCGGATACGCAGTATTTT.

The genes are TRBV28 and TRBJ1-1; tentatively, D is TRBD1 (5 bases). Per germline, CDR1 MDHEN and CDR2 SYDVKM. The CDR3 length is 14 residues. V lost 2 bases and J lost 5, with 12 bases in between. Here the CDR3 reads CASSLIGAGTEAFF. CDR3 DNA sequence: TGTGCCAGCAGTTTAATAGGGGCAGGGACTGAAGCTTTCTTT.

The CDR3 loop reads CASSSPGGTEAFF. The DNA of the CDR3 is TGTGCCAGCAGCTCCCCCGGGGGCACTGAAGCTTTCTTT. V and J are TRBV13 and TRBJ1-1; D might be TRBD1 (5 bases). There are 13 residues in the CDR3. From germline, CDR1 is PRHDT and CDR2 FYEKMQ (reference sequence). Trimming pared 4 bases from V and 4 bases from J, leaving 10 bases between.

This sequence joins TRBV18 and TRBJ2-1; 9 nucleotides match TRBD2. This CDR3 comprises 22 residues. Trimming removed 6 bases from V and 3 bases from J; junction bases left unmatched: 27. CDR1 and CDR2 from the germline V gene are KGHSH and LQKENI. This CDR3 is CASSTEPPASGTPTTNYNEQFF. CDR3 coding DNA: TGTGCCAGCTCTACAGAACCACCCGCTAGCGGGACTCCCACGACAAACTACAATGAGCAGTTCTTC.

The CDR3 coding sequence is TGTGCCAGCAGCTTCGACAGGGACTCATACGAGCAGTACTTC. This translates into CASSFDRDSYEQYF. V and J are TRBV11-2 and TRBJ2-7, with D maybe TRBD1 (7 bases). Germline lookup yields CDR1 SGHAT and CDR2 FQNNGV. Trimming pared 3 bases from V and 4 bases from J, leaving 13 bases between. This CDR3 region has 14 residues.

This rearrangement joins TRBV30 to TRBJ1-1; D is ambiguous. From germline, CDR1 is GTSNPN and CDR2 SVGIG (reference sequence). The CDR3 has 14 amino acids. The germline V and J ends were trimmed by 2 bases and 4 bases, with 14 bases remaining between them. CDR3 residues: CAWSRTPGSTEAFF. In nucleotides, the CDR3 is TGTGCCTGGAGTAGGACTCCCGGGAGCACTGAAGCTTTCTTT.

V usage is TRBV3-1 (or the pseudogene TRBV3-2) and J usage is TRBJ2-7, with D possibly TRBD1 on 6 matching bases. Trimming cost V 4 bases and J 2 bases, with 9 bases left between them. From germline, CDR1 is LGHDT and CDR2 YNNKEL (reference sequence). CDR3 length: 13 residues. The CDR3 spells CASSPQGTYEQYF. In DNA, the CDR3 is TGTGCCAGCAGCCCGCAGGGGACCTACGAGCAGTACTTC.

The V and J genes are TRBV6-6 and TRBJ1-2; 7 bases map to TRBD1. V shed 5 bases, J shed 8 bases, and the junction held 8 bases outside the gene matches. Germline V gives CDR1 MNHNY, CDR2 SVGAGI (reference sequence). The CDR3 length is 13 residues. The CDR3 DNA reads as TGTGCCAGCAGTCTAGAGGGGGCGCGGGGCTACACCTTC. Encoded protein: CASSLEGARGYTF.

The chain joins TRBV6-5 to TRBJ1-1; D may be TRBD1 (5 bases). V lost 6 bases and J 2 bases, leaving 13 bases between the germline ends. The CDR3 is 14 residues long. From germline, CDR1 is MNHEY and CDR2 SVGAGI. The CDR3 loop reads CASSRGRGNTEAFF. In nucleotides, the CDR3 is TGTGCCAGCAGCCGGGGGAGGGGAAACACTGAAGCTTTCTTT.

This chain links TRBV7-8 with TRBJ2-7, with 9 positions matching TRBD1. The CDR3 loop spans 16 amino acids. Per the germline V gene, CDR1 is SGHVS and CDR2 is FQNEAQ. The junction had 9 bases not matched to a gene; V was cut back by 4 bases and J by 2 bases. The CDR3 nucleotides read TGTGCCAGCAGCTCCAATCCGGGACAGGGAACCTACGAGCAGTACTTC. It translates to CASSSNPGQGTYEQYF.

This sequence joins TRBV28 and TRBJ1-2, with D possibly matching TRBD1 (5 bases). Germline CDR1 and CDR2: MDHEN and SYDVKM. The CDR3 runs to 14 residues. V was cut by 5 bases and J by 4 bases, with 14 bases left in between. The CDR3 DNA reads TGTGCCAGCAGTCTCCAGGGACTTCTCTATGGCTACACCTTC. Translated, it gives CASSLQGLLYGYTF.

The chain uses TRBV7-2 and TRBJ2-7; 8 bases fit TRBD2. CDR1 and CDR2 (germline): SGHTA, FQGNSA. The CDR3 consists of 13 residues. The V segment lost 4 bases and the J segment 9 bases; nucleotides outside the gene matches: 8. The CDR3 spells CASSSRTSSVQYF. DNA for the CDR3: TGTGCCAGCAGCTCCCGGACTAGCTCGGTGCAGTACTTC.

The chain joins TRBV5-5 to TRBJ1-4; 7 bases align to TRBD1. Germline CDR1 and CDR2: SGHKS and YYEKEE (reference sequence). The CDR3 loop spans 16 amino acids. Trimming at V came to 3 bases and at J to 0 bases, leaving 5 bases not matched to a gene. The CDR3 DNA follows: TGTGCCAGCAGCTCCTTTACAGGGGCAACTAATGAAAAACTGTTTTTT. Translated: CASSSFTGATNEKLFF.

The chain is built from TRBV5-1 and TRBJ2-2; maybe TRBD1 (6 bases). The CDR3 is 15 amino acids. Germline V gene lookup returns CDR1 SGHRS and CDR2 YFSETQ. With 1 base removed from V and 5 bases from J, the gap between germline ends came to 12 bases. The CDR3 spells CASSLTQGRTGELFF. CDR3 bases: TGCGCCAGCAGCTTGACACAGGGTAGGACCGGGGAGCTGTTTTTT.

The V call is TRBV5-1, the J call TRBJ1-5; 8 positions match TRBD1. Germline V gene sequence: CDR1 SGHRS, CDR2 YFSETQ. Germline trimming cut 4 bases from V and 0 bases from J; bases unmatched to any gene: 9. This CDR3 has 17 amino acids. The CDR3 DNA is TGCGCCAGCAGCCCCGACCCGACAGGGGATAGCAATCAGCCCCAGCATTTT. Translating it yields CASSPDPTGDSNQPQHF. The full variable domain, rest sourced from reference TRBV5-1 and TRBJ1-5, is KAGVTQTPRYLIKTRGQQVTLSCSPISGHRSVSWYQQTPGQGLQFLFEYFSETQRNKGNFPGRFSGRQFSNSRSEMNVSTLELGDSALYLCASSPDPTGDSNQPQHFGDGTRLSIL.

The CDR3 reads CASSSSRKETQYF. CDR3 DNA sequence: TGTGCCAGCAGTTCGTCGCGGAAAGAGACCCAGTACTTC. The rearrangement links TRBV12-3 or TRBV12-4 to TRBJ2-5, with D unclear. The V end was cut by 4 bases, the J end by 3 bases, with 9 bases between. This CDR3 has 13 residues.

Regarding this clone: At one of its ends the junction is not consistent with the germline gene, which may arise from a read error. The J gene is TRBJ2-1, the V gene TRBV12-3 or TRBV12-4, with D possibly TRBD1 on 6 matching bases. The CDR3 is made up of 12 amino acids. CDR3 residues: CASSFTTGLGVF. The CDR3 DNA reads TGTGCCAGCAGTTTCACTACAGGGCTAGGAGTCTTC.

The rearrangement uses TRBV9 and TRBJ2-7; possible D gene TRBD1, 6 bases. V was trimmed by 4 bases and J by 2 bases, leaving 10 bases between them. Germline V CDR1 and CDR2: SGDLS, YYNGEE. The CDR3 contains 13 residues. The CDR3 region is CASSQGYPYEQYF. CDR3 bases: TGTGCCAGCAGCCAGGGGTATCCCTACGAGCAGTACTTC.

The rearrangement links TRBV2 to TRBJ1-1; the D gene is possibly TRBD1 (6 bases). Trimming removed 3 bases from V and 5 bases from J, with 13 bases in between. Germline lookup yields CDR1 SNHLY and CDR2 FYNNEI. The CDR3 totals 14 residues. CDR3 nucleotide sequence: TGTGCCAGCAGTGAGGTGGGGGCGCGGACTGAAGCTTTCTTT. As protein: CASSEVGARTEAFF.

The gene calls are TRBV9 and TRBJ1-4; D perhaps matches TRBD1 (6 bases). The CDR3 length is 15 residues. Trimming took off 3 bases at V and 7 bases at J, with 16 bases between the two ends. Germline CDR1 and CDR2: SGDLS and YYNGEE. The CDR3 nucleotides are TGTGCCAGCAGCGACGAAGGGGGGGTCGGTGAAAAACTGTTTTTT. Its translation is CASSDEGGVGEKLFF.